This TCR beta chain is drawn from a study of blood T cells in healthy people across ages. Germline CDR1 reads DFQATT; CDR2 reads SNEGSKA (reference sequence). CDR3 length: 14 amino acids. V lost 3 bases and J lost 0; bases outside the gene matches: 3. Samples had at least 6 million PBMCs isolated from them. For the second PCR, which ran for about 7 to 12 cycles, a sample-barcoded 5' primer and a J-beta primer mix were used. Through a template-switch adaptor with 12 random nucleotides, each cDNA molecule received a tag. Via MiXCR, TCRdb re-called the 5' RACE reads, giving one row per CDR3 protein. The sample consists of about 640,000 distinct CDR3 sequences, roughly 58% of them appearing once. This clonotype was recorded a few times. The antigen is unknown. Study results and limitations: Comparison with aged donors showed that long-lived donors had more naive CD4+ cells and higher diversity.

This TCR came from a man aged 55-75 years in good health. The V gene is TRBV20-1, the J gene TRBJ1-2, with 8 positions matching TRBD1. What was sequenced was blood. The CDR3 DNA reads TGCAGTGCTAGCCAGGGGGCAACTAACTATGGCTACACCTTC. Encoded protein: CSASQGATNYGYTF.